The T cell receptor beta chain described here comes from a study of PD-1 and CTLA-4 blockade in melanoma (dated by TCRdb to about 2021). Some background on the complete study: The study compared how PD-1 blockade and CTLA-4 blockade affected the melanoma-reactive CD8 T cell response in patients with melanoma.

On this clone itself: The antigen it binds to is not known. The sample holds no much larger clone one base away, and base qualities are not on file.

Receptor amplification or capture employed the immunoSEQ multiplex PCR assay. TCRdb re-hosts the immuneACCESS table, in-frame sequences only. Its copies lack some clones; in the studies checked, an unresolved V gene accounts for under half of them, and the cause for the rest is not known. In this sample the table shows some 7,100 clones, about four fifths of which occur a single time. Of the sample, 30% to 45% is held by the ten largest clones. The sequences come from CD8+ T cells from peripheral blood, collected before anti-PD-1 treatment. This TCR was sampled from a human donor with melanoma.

The nucleotides read TGTGCCATCAGTGATTCCGACAGGGGCCTGAATCAGCCCCAGCATTTT. Its protein reads: CAISDSDRGLNQPQHF. This chain is built from TRBV10-3 and TRBJ1-5, with TRBD1 identical over 8 junction bases. The germline V gene supplies CDR1 ENHRY and CDR2 SYGVKD. The CDR3 contains 16 residues, cysteine and phenylalanine counted. Of all the DNA, just the CDR3 is kept, 48 bases in frame from base 1. Germline trimming amounts to 3 bases on V and 4 bases on J, with 8 as the count of junction bases outside the gene matches.